This is a list of T cell receptor beta chains from one sample in a study of CD8+ T cells in alopecia areata. The method was immunoSEQ multiplex PCR; TCRdb's version includes in-frame clones alone and lacks a portion of them. The data hold around 15,000 clones, with approximately 54% observed a single time. The sample consisted of skin. The receptors were sampled from a human donor with alopecia areata. CDR3s include the opening cysteine and the closing phenylalanine or tryptophan. D genes are given only for firm matches. Some rows have no size entry. The others give once, few or many, or a class for an expanded clone.

CDR3nt: TGTGCCAGCAGCCTGGGACATTGGAACACCGGGGAGCTGTTTTTT
CDR3aa: CASSLGHWNTGELFF
abundance: NA
j_gene: TRBJ2-2
d_gene: NA
v_gene: TRBV7-2

CDR3nt: TGTGCCATCAGTGAGCCTAAGTGGGGGGAACCCTACGAGCAGTACTTC
CDR3aa: CAISEPKWGEPYEQYF
abundance: NA
j_gene: TRBJ2-7
d_gene: NA
v_gene: TRBV10-3

CDR3nt: TGTGCCAGCCAGGGTCCTCTCTATGGCTACACCTTC
CDR3aa: CASQGPLYGYTF
abundance: NA
j_gene: TRBJ1-2
d_gene: NA
v_gene: TRBV7-9

CDR3nt: TGTGCCAGCACGAGGGGGATGGACGAGCAGTTCTTC
CDR3aa: CASTRGMDEQFF
abundance: NA
j_gene: TRBJ2-1
d_gene: NA
v_gene: TRBV25-1

CDR3nt: TGTGCCTGGAGTGTTTTTTATAAGAGGGGGAATAAGGATAGCGGAGGTAAAGACTACAATGAGCAGTTCTTC
CDR3aa: CAWSVFYKRGNKDSGGKDYNEQFF
abundance: few
j_gene: TRBJ2-1
d_gene: NA
v_gene: TRBV30

CDR3nt: TGTGCCTCGGGAGACGGAGTGAACACTGAAGCTTTCTTT
CDR3aa: CASGDGVNTEAFF
abundance: NA
j_gene: TRBJ1-1
d_gene: NA
v_gene: TRBV27

CDR3nt: TGTGCCAGCAGTGAACCCCCACATGCATCTTTTTGGAACTATGGCTACACCTTC
CDR3aa: CASSEPPHASFWNYGYTF
abundance: few
j_gene: TRBJ1-2
d_gene: NA
v_gene: TRBV6-1

CDR3nt: TGTGCCAGCAGCCCGACCGGGGGTGAAGGTGGCTACACCTTC
CDR3aa: CASSPTGGEGGYTF
abundance: NA
j_gene: TRBJ1-2
d_gene: NA
v_gene: TRBV7-8

CDR3nt: TGCGCCAGCAGTGAACGTCTAGCGGCCTACGAGCAGTACTTC
CDR3aa: CASSERLAAYEQYF
abundance: NA
j_gene: TRBJ2-7
d_gene: TRBD2
v_gene: TRBV10-2

CDR3nt: TGTGCCAGCAGTGATCACGGGGGGCGACCTCCCTACGAGCAGTACTTC
CDR3aa: CASSDHGGRPPYEQYF
abundance: NA
j_gene: TRBJ2-7
d_gene: NA
v_gene: TRBV2

CDR3nt: TGTGCCATCAGTAGCCAAAAGAGCGGAGACTCCTACGAGCAGTACTTC
CDR3aa: CAISSQKSGDSYEQYF
abundance: NA
j_gene: TRBJ2-7
d_gene: NA
v_gene: TRBV10-3

CDR3nt: TGCGCCAGCAGCCCGGGACAATTGTCCGGGGACACTGAAGCTTTCTTT
CDR3aa: CASSPGQLSGDTEAFF
abundance: NA
j_gene: TRBJ1-1
d_gene: NA
v_gene: TRBV5-1